Only a few counts were recorded for the clone carrying this T cell receptor (beta chain). RNA and DNA were co-extracted from about 19-30 mg of unsorted bulk tissue. Every tumor was sampled at five separate regions. The sample comes from a study of tumor-infiltrating lymphocytes in primary liver carcinoma. Trimming took off 4 bases at V and 3 bases at J, with 9 bases between the two ends. This CDR3 contains 13 residues. The germline V gene has CDR1 SGHDT and CDR2 YYEEEE. The authors made TCR beta cDNA from roughly 480 ng total RNA with a constant-region primer. Construction of TCR beta libraries relied on three successive nested multiplex PCR rounds employing slightly modified ARM-PCR. Running 9 to 11 cycles apiece, the first two PCR rounds relied on TRBV1-TRBV30 forward primers together with a C-beta reverse primer. TCRdb reanalysed the multiplex PCR reads using MiXCR and keeps one entry per CDR3 protein. The sample has around 56,000 distinct CDR3 sequences; around 64% are singletons.

Sequenced: liver tumor tissue from sampling region 2. Documented subset: tumor region T2, inferior pole. This receptor was identified in a man in his forties or fifties with primary liver carcinoma and hepatitis B virus infection. The chain joins TRBV5-6 to TRBJ2-3, with D uncertain. CDR3 amino acids: CASSGQVTDTQYF. In DNA, the CDR3 is TGTGCCAGCAGCGGTCAGGTTACAGATACGCAGTATTTT.